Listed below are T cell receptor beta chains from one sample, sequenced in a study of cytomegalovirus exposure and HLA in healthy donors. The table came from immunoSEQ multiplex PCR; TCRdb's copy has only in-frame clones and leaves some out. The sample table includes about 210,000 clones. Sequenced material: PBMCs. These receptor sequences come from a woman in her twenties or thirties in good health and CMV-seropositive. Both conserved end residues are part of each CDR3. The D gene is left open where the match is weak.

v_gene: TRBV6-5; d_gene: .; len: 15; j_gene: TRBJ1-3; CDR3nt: TGTGCCAGCAGCCTTCATGGGAGCTCTGGAAACACCATATATTTT; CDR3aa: CASSLHGSSGNTIYF
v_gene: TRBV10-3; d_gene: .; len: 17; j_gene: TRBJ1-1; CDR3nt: TGTGCCATTACTGCGACTTCTCCGGGACAAAGGAACACTGAAGCTTTCTTT; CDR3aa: CAITATSPGQRNTEAFF
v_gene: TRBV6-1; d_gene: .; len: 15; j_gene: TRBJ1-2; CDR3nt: TGTGCCAGCAGTGAAATCGGAGAGGCCAACTATGGCTACACCTTC; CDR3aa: CASSEIGEANYGYTF
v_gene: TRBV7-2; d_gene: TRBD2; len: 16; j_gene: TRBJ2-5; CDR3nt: TGTGCCAGCAGCCGCGGGAGTTCTAGTCTCGGGGAGACCCAGTACTTC; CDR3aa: CASSRGSSSLGETQYF
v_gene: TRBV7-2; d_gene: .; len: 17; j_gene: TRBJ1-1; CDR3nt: TGTGCCAGCAACCCCAGTGACAGTCTAGGGGTGAACACTGAAGCTTTCTTT; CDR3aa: CASNPSDSLGVNTEAFF
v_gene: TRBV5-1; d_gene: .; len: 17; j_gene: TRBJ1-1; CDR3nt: TGCGCCAGCAGCTTGGCCATTACCCGGGGAGAGTTGACTGAAGCTTTCTTT; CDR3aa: CASSLAITRGELTEAFF
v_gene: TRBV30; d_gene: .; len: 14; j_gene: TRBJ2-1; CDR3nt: TGTGCCTGGAGTGTACTTTTAGGGCGGGGTGAGCAGTTCTTC; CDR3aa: CAWSVLLGRGEQFF
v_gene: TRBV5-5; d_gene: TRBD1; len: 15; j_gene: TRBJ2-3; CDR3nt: TGTGCCAGCAGCTTCAGACCGGGACAGACAGATACGCAGTATTTT; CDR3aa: CASSFRPGQTDTQYF
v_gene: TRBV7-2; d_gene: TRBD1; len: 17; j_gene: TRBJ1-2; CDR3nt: TGTGCCAGCAGCTTAGTGGGACAGGTAGCCGGACCCTATGGCTACACCTTC; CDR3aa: CASSLVGQVAGPYGYTF
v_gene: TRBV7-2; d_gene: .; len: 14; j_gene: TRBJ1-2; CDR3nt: TGTGCCAGCAGCAAGAACACAGGGAACTATGGCTACACCTTC; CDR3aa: CASSKNTGNYGYTF
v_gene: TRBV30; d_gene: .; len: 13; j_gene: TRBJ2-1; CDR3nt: TGTGGGATAGCGGAGAGGGGATACAATGAGCAGTTCTTC; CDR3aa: CGIAERGYNEQFF
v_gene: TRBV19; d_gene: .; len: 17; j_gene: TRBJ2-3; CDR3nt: TGTGCCAGTAGTATTGAGGGAGAGGCGTTATCCATAGATACGCAGTATTTT; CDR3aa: CASSIEGEALSIDTQYF
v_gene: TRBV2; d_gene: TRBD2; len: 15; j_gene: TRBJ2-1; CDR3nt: TGTGCCAGCAGTGATGGCGGGGGTATGGCCAATGAGCAGTTCTTC; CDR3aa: CASSDGGGMANEQFF
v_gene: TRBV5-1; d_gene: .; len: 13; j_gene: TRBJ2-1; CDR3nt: TGCGCCAGCAGCTCACAGCAGGGAAATGAGCAGTTCTTC; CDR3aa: CASSSQQGNEQFF
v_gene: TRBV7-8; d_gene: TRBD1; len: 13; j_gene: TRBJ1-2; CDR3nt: TGTGCCAGCAGCTTAGACCTGGGACAGGGCTACACCTTC; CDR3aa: CASSLDLGQGYTF
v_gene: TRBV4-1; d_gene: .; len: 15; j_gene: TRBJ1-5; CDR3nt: TGCGCCAGCAGCCAAGATCCAAAGGGGAGGGAGGTCCAGCATTTT; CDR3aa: CASSQDPKGREVQHF
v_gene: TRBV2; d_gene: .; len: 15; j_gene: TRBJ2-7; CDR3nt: TGTGCCAGCAGTGAAAACGGGGAGATATACTACGAGCAGTACTTC; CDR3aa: CASSENGEIYYEQYF
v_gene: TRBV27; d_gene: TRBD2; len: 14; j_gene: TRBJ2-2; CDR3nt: TGTGCCAGCAGTTGGGGACTAGCAGCCGGGGAGCTGTTTTTT; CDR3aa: CASSWGLAAGELFF
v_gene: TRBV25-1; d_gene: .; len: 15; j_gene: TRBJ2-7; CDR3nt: TGTGCCAGCCGAGCCCCAACAGGGAAAAACTACGAGCAGTACTTC; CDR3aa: CASRAPTGKNYEQYF
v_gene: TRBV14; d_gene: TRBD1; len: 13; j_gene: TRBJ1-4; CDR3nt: TGTGCCAGCAGCTTCACAGGGGGTGAAAAACTGTTTTTT; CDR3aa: CASSFTGGEKLFF
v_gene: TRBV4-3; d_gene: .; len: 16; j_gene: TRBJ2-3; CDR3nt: TGCGCCAGCAGCCAATATAGCGGAAAAAGCACAGATACGCAGTATTTT; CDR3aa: CASSQYSGKSTDTQYF
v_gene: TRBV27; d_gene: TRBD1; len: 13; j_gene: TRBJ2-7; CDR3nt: TGTGCCAGCAGTTCTAACAGGGGGTACGAGCAGTACTTC; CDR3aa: CASSSNRGYEQYF
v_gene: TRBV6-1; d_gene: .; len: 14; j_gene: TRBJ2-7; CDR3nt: TGTGCCAGCGACACCGGTATGACCCTTCCCGAGCAGTACTTC; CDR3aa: CASDTGMTLPEQYF
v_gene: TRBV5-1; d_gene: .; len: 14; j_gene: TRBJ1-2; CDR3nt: TGCGCCAGCAGCGTAATTACAGGGAACTATGGCTACACCTTC; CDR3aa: CASSVITGNYGYTF
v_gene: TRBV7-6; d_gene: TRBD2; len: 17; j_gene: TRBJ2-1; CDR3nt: TGTGCCAGCAGCCGAGGACTAGCGGTGAGCTCCTACAATGAGCAGTTCTTC; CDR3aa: CASSRGLAVSSYNEQFF
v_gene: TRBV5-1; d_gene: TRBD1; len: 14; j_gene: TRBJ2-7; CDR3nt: TGCGCCAGCAGCTCGACAGGGGGCTCCTACGAGCAGTACTTC; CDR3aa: CASSSTGGSYEQYF
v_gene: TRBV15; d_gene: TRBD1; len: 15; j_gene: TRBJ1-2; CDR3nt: TGTGCCACCAGCAGAGGGGGTACAGGGGCGATTGGCTACACCTTC; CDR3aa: CATSRGGTGAIGYTF
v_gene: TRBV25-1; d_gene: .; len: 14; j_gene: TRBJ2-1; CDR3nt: TGTGCCAGCAGCCGAGGCGCTATTTGGCCCGAGCAGTTCTTC; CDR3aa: CASSRGAIWPEQFF
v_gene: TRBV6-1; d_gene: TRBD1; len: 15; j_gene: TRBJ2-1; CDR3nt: TGTGCCAGCAGACTCAGGGGGCAAAACTACAATGAGCAGTTCTTC; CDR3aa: CASRLRGQNYNEQFF
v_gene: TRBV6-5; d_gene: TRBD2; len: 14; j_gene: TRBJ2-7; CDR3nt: TGTGCCAGCAGCCAAGCGGGAGATACCTACGAGCAGTACTTC; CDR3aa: CASSQAGDTYEQYF
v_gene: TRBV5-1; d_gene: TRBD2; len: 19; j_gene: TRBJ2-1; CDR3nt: TGCGCCAGCAGCTCCACGGGCGGGAGAAGCTCCTCGTCGTGGCCTGAGCAGTTCTTC; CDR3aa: CASSSTGGRSSSSWPEQFF
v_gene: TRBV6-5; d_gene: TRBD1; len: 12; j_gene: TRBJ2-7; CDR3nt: TGTGCCAGCAGTAAACAGGGGTACGAGCAGTACTTC; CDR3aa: CASSKQGYEQYF
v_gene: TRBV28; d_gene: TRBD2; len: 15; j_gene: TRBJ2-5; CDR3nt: TGTGCCAGCAGTACCGCGGGAGGGGCCCAAGAGACCCAGTACTTC; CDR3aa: CASSTAGGAQETQYF
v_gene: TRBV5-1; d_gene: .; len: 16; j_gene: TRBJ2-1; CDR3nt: TGCGCCAGCAGCTTCGACGGGGTCAGCTCCTACAATGAGCAGTTCTTC; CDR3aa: CASSFDGVSSYNEQFF
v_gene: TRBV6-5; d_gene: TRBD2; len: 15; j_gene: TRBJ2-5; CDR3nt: TGTGCCAGCAGTTTCTCCGGGACTAGCATAGAGACCCAGTACTTC; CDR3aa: CASSFSGTSIETQYF
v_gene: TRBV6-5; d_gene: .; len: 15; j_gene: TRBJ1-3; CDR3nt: TGTGCCAGCACCCAACTGGACTCTTCTGGAAACACCATATATTTT; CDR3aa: CASTQLDSSGNTIYF
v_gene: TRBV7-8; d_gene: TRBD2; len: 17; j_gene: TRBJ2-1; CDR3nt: TGTGCCAGCAGCTTAGTCATAAGGGCGGGAGGAAACAATGAGCAGTTCTTC; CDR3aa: CASSLVIRAGGNNEQFF
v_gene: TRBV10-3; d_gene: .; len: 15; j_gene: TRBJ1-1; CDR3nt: TGTGCCATCAGTGAGCCCCGGGTTTTCGGGACTGAAGCTTTCTTT; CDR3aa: CAISEPRVFGTEAFF
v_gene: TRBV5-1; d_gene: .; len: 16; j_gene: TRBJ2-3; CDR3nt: TGCGCCAGCAGCTTGGGTGGCGGGGTGAGCACAGATACGCAGTATTTT; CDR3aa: CASSLGGGVSTDTQYF
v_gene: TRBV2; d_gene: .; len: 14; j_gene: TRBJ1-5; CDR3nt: TGTGCCAGCAGTGTTGACCAGGGATATAGGCCCCAGCATTTT; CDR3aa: CASSVDQGYRPQHF
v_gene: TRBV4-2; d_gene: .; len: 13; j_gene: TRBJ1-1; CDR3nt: TGTGCCAGCAGCCAACCCGTGGGGCAAGAAGCTTTCTTT; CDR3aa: CASSQPVGQEAFF
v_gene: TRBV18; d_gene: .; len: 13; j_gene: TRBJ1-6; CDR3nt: TGTGCCAGCTCACCAGACGGGAATTCACCCCTCCACTTT; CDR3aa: CASSPDGNSPLHF
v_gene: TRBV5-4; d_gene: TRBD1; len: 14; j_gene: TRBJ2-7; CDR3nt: TGTGCCAGCAGCTTGTTGGACAGGGGCGGCGAGCAGTACTTC; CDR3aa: CASSLLDRGGEQYF
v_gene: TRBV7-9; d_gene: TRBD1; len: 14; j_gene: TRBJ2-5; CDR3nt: TGTGCCAGCAGCCCGAAGACAGGGGGAGAGACCCAGTACTTC; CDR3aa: CASSPKTGGETQYF
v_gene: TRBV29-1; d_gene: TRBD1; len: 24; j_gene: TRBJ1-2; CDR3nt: TGCAGCGTTGAAGATCTTCCAAGGGGCTGGGGGCAGCCCGTGGGGGGAGACAGGGGTGGTGGCTACACCTTC; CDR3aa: CSVEDLPRGWGQPVGGDRGGGYTF
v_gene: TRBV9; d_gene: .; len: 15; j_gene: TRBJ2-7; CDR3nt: TGTGCCAGCAGCGTAGGGTATTCAGCGACCTACGAGCAGTACTTC; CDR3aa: CASSVGYSATYEQYF
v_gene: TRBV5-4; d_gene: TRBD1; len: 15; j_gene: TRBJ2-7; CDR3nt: TGTGCCAGCAGCCGCGGGACAGGGTTTTCCAACGAGCAGTACTTC; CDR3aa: CASSRGTGFSNEQYF
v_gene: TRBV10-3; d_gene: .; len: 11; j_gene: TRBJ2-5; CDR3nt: TGTGCCACCGCGAGCCCTGGGACCCAGTACTTC; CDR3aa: CATASPGTQYF
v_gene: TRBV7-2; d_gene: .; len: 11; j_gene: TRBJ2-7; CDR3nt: TGTGCCAGCAGCCCTTCCTACGAGCAGTACTTC; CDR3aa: CASSPSYEQYF
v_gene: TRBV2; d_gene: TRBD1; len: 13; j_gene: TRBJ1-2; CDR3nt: TGTGCCAGCAGGGACAGGGCCCTCTATGGCTACACCTTC; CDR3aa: CASRDRALYGYTF
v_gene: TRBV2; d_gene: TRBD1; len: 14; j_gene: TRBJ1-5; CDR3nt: TGTGCCAGCACAGGTCAGGGGGGACGTCAGCCCCAGCATTTT; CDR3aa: CASTGQGGRQPQHF
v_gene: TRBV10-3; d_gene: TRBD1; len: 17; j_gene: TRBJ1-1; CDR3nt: TGTGCCAGCCGGGACAGGGGATCAAATAACCCGAACACTGAAGCTTTCTTT; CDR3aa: CASRDRGSNNPNTEAFF
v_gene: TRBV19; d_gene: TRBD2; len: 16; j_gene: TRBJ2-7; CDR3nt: TGTGCCAGTAGTCGTGGATTAGCGGGACCACCCTACGAGCAGTACTTC; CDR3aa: CASSRGLAGPPYEQYF
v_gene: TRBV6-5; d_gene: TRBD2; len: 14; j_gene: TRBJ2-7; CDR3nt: TGTGCCAGCAGTCTCAGCGGGAGCTCCTACGAGCAGTACTTC; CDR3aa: CASSLSGSSYEQYF
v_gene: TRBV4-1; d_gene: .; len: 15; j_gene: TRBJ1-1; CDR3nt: TGCGCCAGCAGCCAAGTGCACAGGGTGGTGGAGGAAGCTTTCTTT; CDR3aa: CASSQVHRVVEEAFF
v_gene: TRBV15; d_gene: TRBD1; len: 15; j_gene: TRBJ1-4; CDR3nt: TGTGCCACCAGCAGAGGACAGGGCGGTGTCGAAAAACTGTTTTTT; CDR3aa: CATSRGQGGVEKLFF
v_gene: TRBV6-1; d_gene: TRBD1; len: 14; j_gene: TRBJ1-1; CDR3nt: TGTGCCAGCAGTCGAGGACAGGGCATCACTGAAGCTTTCTTT; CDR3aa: CASSRGQGITEAFF
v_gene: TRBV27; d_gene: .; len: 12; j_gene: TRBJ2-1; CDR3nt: TGTGCCAGCAGTCGTCTTTTTGGCGAGCAGTTCTTC; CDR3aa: CASSRLFGEQFF